The 14 T cell receptor beta chains presented below share a single source sample, sequenced in a study of vaccination and CD4 T cells after COVID-19. The antigens these receptors bind are not known. Treatment reported: approximately nine-day PBMC culture with coronavirus spike peptide pools or control peptides (ViraFEST assay). Oncomine TCR Beta short-read sequencing was applied to DNA from cultured CD4+ T cells. MiXCR, run by TCRdb on the PCR reads, gives a single entry per CDR3 protein. In the table there are 7,500 to 9,500 distinct CDR3 sequences, around 49% of which are singletons. Sample: CD4+ T cells from blood, cultured in vitro. These receptors were collected from a human donor who had recovered from COVID-19.

J is TRBJ2-7 and V is TRBV7-2; unclear D gene. The CDR3 is made up of 12 amino acids. The V gene's germline CDR1 is SGHTA and CDR2 FQGNSA. Trimming took off 1 base at V and 6 bases at J, with 7 bases between the two ends. CDR3 DNA: TGTGCCAGCAGCTTAGAATCGGGCGAGCAGTACTTC. The encoded protein is CASSLESGEQYF.

This clonotype was picked up a small number of times. This chain uses TRBV7-3 with TRBJ1-2; 8 bases map to TRBD1. Germline V gene lookup returns CDR1 SGHTA and CDR2 FQGTGA. Losses at the gene ends were 5 bases for V and 4 bases for J; bases not matched to a gene: 3. The CDR3 length is 13 residues. CDR3 bases: TGTGCCAGCAGCCCCACAGGGGGCTATGGCTACACCTTC. Translated: CASSPTGGYGYTF.

This clonotype has a handful of counts. This rearrangement joins TRBV7-3 to TRBJ1-1; D unresolved. CDR1 and CDR2 from the germline V gene are SGHTA and FQGTGA. Trimming took 5 bases from V and 7 from J, leaving 11 bases between them. The CDR3 is 12 residues long. CDR3 bases: TGTGCCAGCAGCCTGGACGGCCTTGAAGCTTTCTTT. Translating it yields CASSLDGLEAFF.

This rearrangement joins TRBV7-9 to TRBJ2-5, with 14 positions matching TRBD2. V was pared by 0 bases and J by 3 bases, with 12 bases of the junction left unmatched. Germline CDR1 reads SEHNR; CDR2 reads FQNEAQ (reference sequence). The CDR3 is 20 amino acids. The chain's CDR3 is CASSLALGLAGGQDKETQYF. The CDR3 DNA sequence: TGTGCCAGCAGCTTAGCACTCGGACTAGCGGGAGGTCAGGATAAAGAGACCCAGTACTTC.

V and J are TRBV20-1 and TRBJ2-3; D could derive from TRBD1 or TRBD2 (5 bases each). Germline CDR1 is DFQATT and CDR2 is SNEGSKA (reference sequence). This CDR3 has 15 residues. Trimming removed 0 bases from V and 5 bases from J, with 15 bases in between. In nucleotides, the CDR3 is TGCAGTGCTAGAGACATGAGGGGATCAGGAGATACGCAGTATTTT. Its translation is CSARDMRGSGDTQYF.

In its sample, this clonotype was seen once. The chain has TRBV11-3 and TRBJ2-3, with 10 bases aligning to TRBD2. There are 16 residues in the CDR3. In germline, CDR1 is SGHNT, CDR2 YENEEA. V was pared by 2 bases and J by 2 bases, with 4 bases of the junction left unmatched. The CDR3 loop is CASSLTTSGSTDTQYF. CDR3 bases: TGTGCCAGCAGCTTAACGACTAGCGGGTCCACAGATACGCAGTATTTT.

Here the CDR3 DNA reads TGCAGTGCTAGAGATCCACATGGTAGCAATCAGCCCCAGCATTTT. Protein product: CSARDPHGSNQPQHF. V and J are TRBV20-1 and TRBJ1-5; no clear D gene. Germline V gene data show CDR1 as DFQATT and CDR2 as SNEGSKA (reference sequence). V was pared by 0 bases and J by 0 bases, with 9 bases between. The CDR3 is made up of 15 amino acids.

V usage is TRBV7-3 and J usage is TRBJ1-2, with 10 positions matching TRBD1. V gave up 5 bases and J gave up 7 bases; unmatched junction bases: 4. Germline V lookup: CDR1 SGHTA, CDR2 FQGTGA. This CDR3 comprises 13 residues. The CDR3 is CASSLTGGSGYTF. The CDR3 region has the DNA TGTGCCAGCAGCCTGACAGGGGGCTCTGGCTACACCTTC.

The chain employs TRBV7-2 and TRBJ2-1, with a tentative D call TRBD2 (5 bases). V was cut by 5 bases and J by 2 bases, with 13 bases left in between. This CDR3 is built from 15 residues. Germline CDR1 and CDR2: SGHTA and FQGNSA. CDR3 DNA sequence: TGTGCCAGCAGCCTCGACTATACCACCTACAATGAGCAGTTCTTC. Translating it yields CASSLDYTTYNEQFF.

This chain uses TRBV5-1 with TRBJ1-1; tentatively, D is TRBD1 (5 bases). The V gene's germline CDR1 is SGHRS and CDR2 YFSETQ. CDR3 length: 14 residues. Trimming removed 0 bases from V and 6 bases from J, with 12 bases in between. CDR3 coding DNA: TGCGCCAGCAGCTTGGAGGGAGGGGATGCTGAAGCTTTCTTT. Its translation: CASSLEGGDAEAFF.

This clonotype was seen once. The CDR3 DNA is TGTGCCAGTAGGGATGGTGCAGATACGCAGTATTTT. Translating it yields CASRDGADTQYF. The chain combines TRBV2 with TRBJ2-3; D remains ambiguous. From germline, CDR1 is SNHLY and CDR2 FYNNEI. This CDR3 has 12 amino acids. V dropped 9 bases and J dropped 4 bases, with 11 bases sitting between them.

The chain carries TRBV11-3 and TRBJ1-6, with 7 bases lining up with TRBD1. Losses at the gene ends were 6 bases for V and 5 bases for J; bases not matched to a gene: 10. The V gene's germline CDR1 is SGHNT and CDR2 YENEEA. This CDR3 spans 16 amino acids. In DNA form, the CDR3 reads TGTGCCAGCAGACGTTGGACAGGAGAGAATAATTCACCCCTCCACTTT. The encoded protein is CASRRWTGENNSPLHF.

The chain combines TRBV7-2 with TRBJ2-7; 10 bases match TRBD2. CDR1 and CDR2 from the germline V gene are SGHTA and FQGNSA. Unmatched junction bases numbered 6, after V lost 2 bases and J lost 5 bases. The CDR3 consists of 15 residues. This chain's CDR3 is CASSLLSLAGHEQYF. In DNA, the CDR3 is TGTGCCAGCAGCTTATTATCACTAGCGGGACACGAGCAGTACTTC.

J is TRBJ2-7 and V is TRBV19, with 8 bases aligning to TRBD1. The CDR3 consists of 14 residues. J lost 3 bases, V lost 7 bases, and 8 bases had no gene match. CDR1 LNHDA and CDR2 SQIVND come from the germline V gene (reference sequence). The CDR3 coding sequence is TGTGCCAGTAATAGGGGGACAGGTGACTACGAGCAGTACTTC. This translates into CASNRGTGDYEQYF.